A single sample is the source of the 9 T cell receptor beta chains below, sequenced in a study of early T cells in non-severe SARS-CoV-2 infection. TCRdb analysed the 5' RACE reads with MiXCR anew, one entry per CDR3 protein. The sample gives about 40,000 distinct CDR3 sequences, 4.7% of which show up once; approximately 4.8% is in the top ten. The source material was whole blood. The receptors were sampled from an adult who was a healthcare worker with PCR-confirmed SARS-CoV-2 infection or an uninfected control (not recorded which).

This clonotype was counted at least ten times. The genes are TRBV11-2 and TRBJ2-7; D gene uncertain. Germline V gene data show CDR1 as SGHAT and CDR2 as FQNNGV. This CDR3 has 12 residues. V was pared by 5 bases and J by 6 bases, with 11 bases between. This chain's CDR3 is CASSPRSGEQYF. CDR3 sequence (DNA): TGTGCCAGCAGCCCCCGGTCCGGCGAGCAGTACTTC.

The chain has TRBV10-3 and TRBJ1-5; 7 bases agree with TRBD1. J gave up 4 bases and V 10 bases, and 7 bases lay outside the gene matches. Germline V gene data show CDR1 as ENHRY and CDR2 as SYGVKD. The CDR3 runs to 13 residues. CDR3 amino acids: CASSPGQNQPQHF. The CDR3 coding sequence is TGTGCCAGTAGCCCGGGACAGAATCAGCCCCAGCATTTT.

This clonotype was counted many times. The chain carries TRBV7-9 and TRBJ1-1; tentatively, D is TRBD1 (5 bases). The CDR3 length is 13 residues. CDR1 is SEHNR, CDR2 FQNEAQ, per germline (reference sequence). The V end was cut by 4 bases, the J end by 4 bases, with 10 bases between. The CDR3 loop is CASSSGLSTEAFF. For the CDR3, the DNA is TGTGCCAGCAGCTCAGGGCTGAGCACTGAAGCTTTCTTT. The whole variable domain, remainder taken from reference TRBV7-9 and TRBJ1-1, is DTGVSQNPRHKITKRGQNVTFRCDPISEHNRLYWYRQTLGQGPEFLTYFQNEAQLEKSRLLSDRFSAERPKGSFSTLEIQRTEQGDSAMYLCASSSGLSTEAFFGQGTRLTVV.

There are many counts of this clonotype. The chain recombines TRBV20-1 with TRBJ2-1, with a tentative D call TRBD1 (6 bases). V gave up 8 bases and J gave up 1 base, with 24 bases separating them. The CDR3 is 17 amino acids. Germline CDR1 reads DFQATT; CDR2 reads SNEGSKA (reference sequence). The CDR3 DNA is TGCAGTACAAAATTTCCCCAGGGGCAGGGGTCCTACAATGAGCAGTTCTTC. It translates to CSTKFPQGQGSYNEQFF.

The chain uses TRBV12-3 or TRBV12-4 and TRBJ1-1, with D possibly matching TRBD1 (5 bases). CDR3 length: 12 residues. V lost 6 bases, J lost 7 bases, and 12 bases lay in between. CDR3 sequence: CASSPAGFEAFF. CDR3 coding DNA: TGTGCCAGCAGCCCGGCAGGGTTTGAAGCTTTCTTT.

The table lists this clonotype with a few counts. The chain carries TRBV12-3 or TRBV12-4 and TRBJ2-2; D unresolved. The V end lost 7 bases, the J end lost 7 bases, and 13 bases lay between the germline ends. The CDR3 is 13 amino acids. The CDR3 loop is CASKLGRLGELFF. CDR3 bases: TGTGCCAGCAAGCTAGGACGTCTCGGGGAGCTGTTTTTT.

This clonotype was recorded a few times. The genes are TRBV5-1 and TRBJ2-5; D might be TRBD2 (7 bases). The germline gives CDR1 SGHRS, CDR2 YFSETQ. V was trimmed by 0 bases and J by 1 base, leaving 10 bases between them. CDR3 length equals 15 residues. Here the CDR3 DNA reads TGCGCCAGCAGCTTGGCGGGGGGCTTCCAAGAGACCCAGTACTTC. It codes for CASSLAGGFQETQYF.

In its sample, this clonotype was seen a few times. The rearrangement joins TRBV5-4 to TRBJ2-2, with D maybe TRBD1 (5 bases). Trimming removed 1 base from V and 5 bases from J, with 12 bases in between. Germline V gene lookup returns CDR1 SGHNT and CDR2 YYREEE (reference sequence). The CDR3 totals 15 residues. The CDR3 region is CASSLSDRWTGELFF. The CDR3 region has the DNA TGTGCCAGCAGCTTGTCCGACAGATGGACCGGGGAGCTGTTTTTT.

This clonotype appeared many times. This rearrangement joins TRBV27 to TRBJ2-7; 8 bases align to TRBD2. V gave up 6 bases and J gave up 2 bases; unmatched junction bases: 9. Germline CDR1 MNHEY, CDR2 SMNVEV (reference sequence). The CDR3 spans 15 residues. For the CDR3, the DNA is TGTGCCAGCAGGCGGGGGGTCTTGGGGACCTACGAGCAGTACTTC. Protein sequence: CASRRGVLGTYEQYF.